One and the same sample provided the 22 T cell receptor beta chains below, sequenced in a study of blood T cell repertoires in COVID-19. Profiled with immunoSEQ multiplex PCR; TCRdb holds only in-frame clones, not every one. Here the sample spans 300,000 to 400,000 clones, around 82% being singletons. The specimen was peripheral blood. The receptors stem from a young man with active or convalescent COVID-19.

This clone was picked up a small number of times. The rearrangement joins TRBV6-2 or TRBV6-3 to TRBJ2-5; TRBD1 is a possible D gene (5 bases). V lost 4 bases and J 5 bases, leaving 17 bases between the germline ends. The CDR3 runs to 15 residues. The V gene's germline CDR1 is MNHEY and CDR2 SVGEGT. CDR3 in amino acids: CASSFRQSQTETQYF. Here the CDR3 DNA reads TGTGCCAGCAGTTTTAGACAGTCCCAAACGGAGACCCAGTACTTC.

DNA for the CDR3: TGTGCCAGCAGCTTGTACCAGGTTAGTGAAGCTTTCTTT. It encodes CASSLYQVSEAFF. V is TRBV5-6 and J is TRBJ1-1, with D unclear. V lost 1 base and J 7 bases, leaving 11 bases between the germline ends. The germline V gene encodes CDR1 SGHDT and CDR2 YYEEEE. The CDR3 runs 13 residues.

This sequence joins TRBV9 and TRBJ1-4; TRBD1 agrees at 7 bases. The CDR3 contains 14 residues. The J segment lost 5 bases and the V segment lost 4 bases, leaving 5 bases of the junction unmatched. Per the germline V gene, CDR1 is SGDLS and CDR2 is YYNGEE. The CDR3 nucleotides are TGTGCCAGCAGCCCGAGCAGGGGGAATGAAAAACTGTTTTTT. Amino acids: CASSPSRGNEKLFF. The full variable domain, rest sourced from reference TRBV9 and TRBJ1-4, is DSGVTQTPKHLITATGQRVTLRCSPRSGDLSVYWYQQSLDQGLQFLIQYYNGEERAKGNILERFSAQQFPDLHSELNLSSLELGDSALYFCASSPSRGNEKLFFGSGTQLSVL.

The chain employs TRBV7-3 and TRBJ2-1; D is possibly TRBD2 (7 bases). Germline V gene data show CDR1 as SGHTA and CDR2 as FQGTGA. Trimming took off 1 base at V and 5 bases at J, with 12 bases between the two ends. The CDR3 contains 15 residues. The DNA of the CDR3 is TGTGCCAGCAGCTTAAGCCGGGGGGACAACAATGAGCAGTTCTTC. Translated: CASSLSRGDNNEQFF.

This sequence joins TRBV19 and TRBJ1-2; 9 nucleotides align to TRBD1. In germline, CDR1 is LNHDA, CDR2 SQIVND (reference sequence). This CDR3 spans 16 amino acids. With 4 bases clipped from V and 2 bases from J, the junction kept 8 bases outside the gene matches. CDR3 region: CASSTIKGQGNYGYTF. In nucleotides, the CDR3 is TGTGCCAGTAGTACTATAAAAGGACAGGGGAACTATGGCTACACCTTC.

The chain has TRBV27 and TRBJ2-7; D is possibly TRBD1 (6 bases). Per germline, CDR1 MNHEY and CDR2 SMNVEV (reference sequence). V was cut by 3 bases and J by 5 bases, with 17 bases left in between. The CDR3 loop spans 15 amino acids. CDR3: CASSLRAGEFHEQYF. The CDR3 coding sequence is TGTGCCAGCAGTTTGCGGGCAGGGGAGTTCCACGAGCAGTACTTC.

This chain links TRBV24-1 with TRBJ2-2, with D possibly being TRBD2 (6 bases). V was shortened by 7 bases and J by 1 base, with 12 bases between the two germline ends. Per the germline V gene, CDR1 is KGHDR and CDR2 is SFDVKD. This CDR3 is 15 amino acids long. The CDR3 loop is CATSGTQVNTGELFF. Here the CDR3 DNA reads TGTGCCACCAGCGGGACTCAGGTGAACACCGGGGAGCTGTTTTTT.

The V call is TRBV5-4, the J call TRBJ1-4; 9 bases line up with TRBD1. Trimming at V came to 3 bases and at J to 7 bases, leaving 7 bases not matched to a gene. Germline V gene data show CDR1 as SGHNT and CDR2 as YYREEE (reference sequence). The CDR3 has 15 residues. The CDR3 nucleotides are TGTGCCAGCAGCTCAGAGGGACAGGGCCTTGAAAAACTGTTTTTT. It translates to CASSSEGQGLEKLFF.

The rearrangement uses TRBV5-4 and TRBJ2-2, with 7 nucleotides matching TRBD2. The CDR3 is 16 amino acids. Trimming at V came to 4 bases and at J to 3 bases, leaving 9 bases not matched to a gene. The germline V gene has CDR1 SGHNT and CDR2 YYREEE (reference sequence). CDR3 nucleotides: TGTGCCAGCAGCCTAGCTTTAGCGGGCTACACCGGGGAGCTGTTTTTT. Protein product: CASSLALAGYTGELFF.

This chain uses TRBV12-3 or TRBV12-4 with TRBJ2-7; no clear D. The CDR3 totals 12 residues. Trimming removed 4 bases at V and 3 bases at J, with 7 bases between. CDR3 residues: CASSSVSYEQYF. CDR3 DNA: TGTGCCAGCAGTTCCGTCAGCTACGAGCAGTACTTC.

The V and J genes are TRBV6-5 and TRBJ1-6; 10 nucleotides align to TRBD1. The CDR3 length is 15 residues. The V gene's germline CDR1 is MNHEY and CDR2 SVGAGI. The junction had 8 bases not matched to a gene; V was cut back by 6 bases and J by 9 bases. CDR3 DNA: TGTGCCAGCAGGAGATCCGGACAGGGGGGTTCACCCCTCCACTTT. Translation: CASRRSGQGGSPLHF.

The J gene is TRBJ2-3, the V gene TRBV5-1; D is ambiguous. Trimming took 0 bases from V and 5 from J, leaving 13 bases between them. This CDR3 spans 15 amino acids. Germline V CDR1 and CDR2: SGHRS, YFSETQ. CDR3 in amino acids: CASSLDNPRLDTQYF. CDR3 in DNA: TGCGCCAGCAGCTTGGACAACCCCCGCTTAGATACGCAGTATTTT.

The CDR3 nucleotides are TGTGCCAGCAGCCAAGAATTAGATCAGCCCCAGCATTTT. Its translation is CASSQELDQPQHF. V is TRBV3-1 (or the pseudogene TRBV3-2) and J is TRBJ1-5; no firm D call. The germline V gene has CDR1 LGHDT and CDR2 YNNKEL (reference sequence). This CDR3 contains 13 residues. V was cut by 0 bases and J by 5 bases, with 5 bases left in between.

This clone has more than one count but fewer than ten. CDR3 amino acids: CASRERVGVYEQYF. CDR3 DNA sequence: TGTGCCAGCAGAGAGAGGGTTGGGGTCTACGAGCAGTACTTC. The chain couples TRBV2 to TRBJ2-7, with D tentatively TRBD2 (5 bases). This CDR3 comprises 14 residues. Germline assignment: CDR1 SNHLY and CDR2 FYNNEI. V lost 6 bases, J lost 3 bases, and 15 bases lay in between.

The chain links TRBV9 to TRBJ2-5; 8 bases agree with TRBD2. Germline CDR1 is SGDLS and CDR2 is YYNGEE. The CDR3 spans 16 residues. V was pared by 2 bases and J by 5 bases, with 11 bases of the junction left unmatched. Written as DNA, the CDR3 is TGTGCCAGCAGCGTTTACCGGGGGGGCCGGGATGAGACCCAGTACTTC. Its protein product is CASSVYRGGRDETQYF.

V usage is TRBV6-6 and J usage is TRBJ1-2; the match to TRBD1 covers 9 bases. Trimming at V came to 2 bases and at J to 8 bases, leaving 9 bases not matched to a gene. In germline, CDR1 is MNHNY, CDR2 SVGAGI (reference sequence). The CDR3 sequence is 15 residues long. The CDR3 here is CASSYGAQGADGYTF. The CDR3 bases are TGTGCCAGCAGTTACGGAGCACAGGGGGCGGACGGCTACACCTTC.

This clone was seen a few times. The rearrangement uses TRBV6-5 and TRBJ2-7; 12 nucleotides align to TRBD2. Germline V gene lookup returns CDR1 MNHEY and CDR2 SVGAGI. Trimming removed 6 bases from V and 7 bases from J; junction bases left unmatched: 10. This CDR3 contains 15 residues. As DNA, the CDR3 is TGTGCCAGCAGCCGTCTAGCGGGAGGGCCGGGGGAGCAGTACTTC. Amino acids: CASSRLAGGPGEQYF.

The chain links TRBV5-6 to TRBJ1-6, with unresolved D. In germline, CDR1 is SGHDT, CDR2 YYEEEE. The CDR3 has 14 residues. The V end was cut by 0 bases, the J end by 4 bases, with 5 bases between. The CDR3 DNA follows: TGTGCCAGCAGCTTGGGGCAGTATAATTCACCCCTCCACTTT. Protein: CASSLGQYNSPLHF.

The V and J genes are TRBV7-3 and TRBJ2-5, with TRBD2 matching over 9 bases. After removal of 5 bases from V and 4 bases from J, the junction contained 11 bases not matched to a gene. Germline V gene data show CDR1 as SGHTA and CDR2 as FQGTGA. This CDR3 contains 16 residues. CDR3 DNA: TGTGCCAGCAGCCCAGGGGTAGCGGGGGCAGGAGAGACCCAGTACTTC. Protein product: CASSPGVAGAGETQYF.

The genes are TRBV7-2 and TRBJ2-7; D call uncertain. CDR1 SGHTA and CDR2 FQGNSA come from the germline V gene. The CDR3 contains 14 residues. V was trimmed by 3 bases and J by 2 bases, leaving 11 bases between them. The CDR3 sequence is CASSFPPSTYEQYF. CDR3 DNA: TGTGCCAGCAGCTTCCCCCCCTCTACCTACGAGCAGTACTTC.

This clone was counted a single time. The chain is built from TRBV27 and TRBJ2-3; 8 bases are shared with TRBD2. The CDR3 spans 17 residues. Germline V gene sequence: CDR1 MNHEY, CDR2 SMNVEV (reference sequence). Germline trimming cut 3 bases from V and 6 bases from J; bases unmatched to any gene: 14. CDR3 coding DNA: TGTGCCAGCAGTTTTCAGGGACTAGTGGGGCGCGGGGATACGCAGTATTTT. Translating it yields CASSFQGLVGRGDTQYF.

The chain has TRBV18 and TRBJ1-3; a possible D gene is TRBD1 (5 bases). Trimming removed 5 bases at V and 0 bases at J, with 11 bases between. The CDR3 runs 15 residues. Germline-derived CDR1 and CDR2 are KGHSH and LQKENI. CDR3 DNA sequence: TGTGCCAGCTCAGTCGGACAACGCTCTGGAAACACCATATATTTT. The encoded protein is CASSVGQRSGNTIYF. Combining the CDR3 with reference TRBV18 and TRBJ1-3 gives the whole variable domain NAGVMQNPRHLVRRRGQEARLRCSPMKGHSHVYWYRQLPEEGLKFMVYLQKENIIDESGMPKERFSAEFPKEGPSILRIQQVVRGDSAAYFCASSVGQRSGNTIYFGEGSWLTVV.